The next 7 T cell receptor beta chains were all read from a single sample in a study of shared clonotypes between healthy human individuals (dated by TCRdb to 2019 to 2021). Libraries came from the immunoSEQ multiplex PCR assay. In its TCRdb copy, this immuneACCESS table keeps in-frame sequences only and misses some clones. Where compared with another copy, unresolved V genes explain less than half of these, and the others have no known cause. Recorded for this sample are hundreds of thousands of clones; around 95% of them occurred a single time. The ten largest clones add up to approximately 0.11% of the sample. CD8 naive samples consisted of CD45RO-negative cells that were positively selected for CCR7, yielding a CD45RA+CCR7+ population without TemRA cells. Sequences were obtained from naive CD8+ T cells sorted from blood. The cell subset or site label of this sample denotes: CD45RA+CCR7+. These receptors came from a woman under 40 in good health.

The chain employs TRBV5-1 and TRBJ1-2; 7 positions agree with TRBD1. V was pared by 4 bases and J by 3 bases, with 6 bases of the junction left unmatched. Germline assignment: CDR1 SGHRS and CDR2 YFSETQ. The length of the CDR3 is 14 residues. CDR3 loop: CASSLTGIDYGYTF. The CDR3 DNA reads TGCGCCAGCAGCCTGACAGGGATTGACTATGGCTACACCTTC. The entire variable domain, with the rest obtained from reference TRBV5-1 and TRBJ1-2, is as follows: KAGVTQTPRYLIKTRGQQVTLSCSPISGHRSVSWYQQTPGQGLQFLFEYFSETQRNKGNFPGRFSGRQFSNSRSEMNVSTLELGDSALYLCASSLTGIDYGYTFGSGTRLTVV.

The chain employs TRBV28 and TRBJ1-5; D gene uncertain. This CDR3 is 14 amino acids long. Trimming took off 5 bases at V and 1 base at J, with 9 bases between the two ends. Germline CDR1 reads MDHEN; CDR2 reads SYDVKM. This chain's CDR3 is CASSPNISNQPQHF. The CDR3 DNA is TGTGCCAGCAGTCCAAATATAAGCAATCAGCCCCAGCATTTT.

The chain joins TRBV13 to TRBJ1-1, with D possibly being TRBD1 (5 bases). The CDR3 covers 12 residues. The V end lost 5 bases, the J end lost 7 bases, and 11 bases lay between the germline ends. CDR1 is PRHDT, CDR2 FYEKMQ, per germline (reference sequence). CDR3 bases: TGTGCCAGCAGCCAAGGGACTTTTGAAGCTTTCTTT. Protein sequence: CASSQGTFEAFF.

V gene TRBV5-6 combines with J gene TRBJ2-7; 11 bases map to TRBD2. Germline trimming cut 0 bases from V and 5 bases from J; bases unmatched to any gene: 7. The CDR3 is 16 amino acids. Germline lookup yields CDR1 SGHDT and CDR2 YYEEEE. CDR3 nucleotides: TGTGCCAGCAGCTTGGCCGTTAGCGGGAGGGCCCACGAGCAGTACTTC. This translates into CASSLAVSGRAHEQYF.

The rearrangement uses TRBV30 and TRBJ2-5; the match to TRBD1 covers 9 bases. With the DNA end fitting TRBJ2-7 better, the J assignment may be wrong. Germline V lookup: CDR1 GTSNPN, CDR2 SVGIG (reference sequence). The CDR3 length is 16 residues. In DNA form, the CDR3 reads TGTGCCTGGAAAACTACAGGGGGCCCCAGGGTCTACGAGCAGTACTTC. Translated, it gives CAWKTTGGPRVYEQYF.

CDR3 protein: CASSQGGADSGGGQETQYF. Here the CDR3 DNA reads TGCGCCAGCAGCCAAGGGGGCGCCGATTCGGGGGGAGGCCAAGAGACCCAGTACTTC. The chain combines TRBV4-1 with TRBJ2-5; 7 nucleotides agree with TRBD2. The V segment lost 1 base and the J segment 1 base; nucleotides outside the gene matches: 15. This CDR3 is 19 amino acids long. Per germline, CDR1 MGHRA and CDR2 YSYEKL.

The chain carries TRBV4-1 and TRBJ2-7; weak D call: TRBD1 (6 bases). The CDR3 contains 16 residues. CDR1 is MGHRA, CDR2 YSYEKL, per germline. With 1 base removed from V and 5 bases from J, the gap between germline ends came to 18 bases. Written as DNA, the CDR3 is TGCGCCAGCAGCCAAGCCCCTCCCAGGGGAATCCACGAGCAGTACTTC. It encodes CASSQAPPRGIHEQYF.